This TCR beta chain was sequenced in a study of shared T cell receptors in the human thymus. The table came from immunoSEQ multiplex PCR; TCRdb's copy has only in-frame clones and leaves some out. The repertoire includes over 650,000 clones, more than 75% of them detected once, and under 0.01% sits in the top ten. The CDR3 spans 16 residues. Germline-derived CDR1 and CDR2 are SEHNR and FQNEAQ (reference sequence). V trimming: 4 bases; J trimming: 2 bases; junction bases outside the gene matches: 8. The same data also contributed to another study, on human thymus T cells. From that report: The thymus was resected at corrective cardiac surgery. Seemingly biased V and J gene usage marked thymic and blood repertoires. A high degree of thymic repertoire overlap among unrelated individuals was reported in related research.

This TCR derives from a boy younger than two with a congenital heart defect. J is TRBJ1-2 and V is TRBV7-9; 9 positions match TRBD1. Sequencing was performed on thymocytes. CDR3: CASSSIPGQGNYGYTF. CDR3 sequence (DNA): TGTGCCAGCAGCTCAATTCCGGGACAGGGCAACTATGGCTACACCTTC. The full variable domain, completed using reference TRBV7-9 and TRBJ1-2, is DTGVSQNPRHKITKRGQNVTFRCDPISEHNRLYWYRQTLGQGPEFLTYFQNEAQLEKSRLLSDRFSAERPKGSFSTLEIQRTEQGDSAMYLCASSSIPGQGNYGYTFGSGTRLTVV.